This is a list of T cell receptor beta chains from one sample in a study of PD-1 blockade in classical Hodgkin lymphoma. The data were produced by immunoSEQ multiplex PCR, yet TCRdb's version contains in-frame clones alone and is incomplete. Of 100,000 or so clones listed, approximately 89% are singletons. Sequenced here: peripheral blood mononuclear cells (PBMCs), sampled before the fourth cycle of nivolumab. Receptors originate from a human donor with classical Hodgkin lymphoma. The CDR3 runs from the conserved cysteine through the conserved F or W. D genes are given only for firm matches. Rows may omit the clone size; those that give it use once, few, many or a size class.

v_gene	d_gene	abundance	j_gene	CDR3nt	CDR3aa
TRBV5-6	TRBD2	.	TRBJ2-1	TGTGCCAGCAGCTTGCCCGGTGTGGCGGGAGATAACAATGAGCAGTTCTTC	CASSLPGVAGDNNEQFF
TRBV7-2	.	.	TRBJ1-5	TGTGCCAGCAGCTTCCGGGGTAGCAATCAGCCCCAGCATTTT	CASSFRGSNQPQHF
TRBV5-1	.	.	TRBJ2-1	TGCGCCAGCAGCCCCGGACTCAAACCGTACAATGAGCAGTTCTTC	CASSPGLKPYNEQFF
TRBV11-3	.	.	TRBJ2-6	TGTGCCAGCAGCTTGGGGACGGGGAGCTCTGGGGCCAACGTCCTGACTTTC	CASSLGTGSSGANVLTF
TRBV18	TRBD1	.	TRBJ1-1	TGTGCCAGCTCAGAAATGACAGGGACGAACACTGAAGCTTTCTTT	CASSEMTGTNTEAFF
TRBV19	TRBD1	.	TRBJ1-5	TGTGCCAGTACCCCGGGACAGGGTAATCAGCCCCAGCATTTT	CASTPGQGNQPQHF
TRBV2	.	.	TRBJ1-4	TGTGCCAGCAGTGATGAGCATCCAACAACTAATGAAAAACTGTTTTTT	CASSDEHPTTNEKLFF
TRBV7-2	.	.	TRBJ2-7	TGTGCCAGCAGCTTTTCGAGCTCCTACGAGCAGTACTTC	CASSFSSSYEQYF
TRBV2	.	.	TRBJ2-2	TGTGCCAGCAGTGGTGAGGGGCCCACCGGGGAGCTGTTTTTT	CASSGEGPTGELFF
TRBV9	.	.	TRBJ2-2	TGTGCCAGCAGCGCGCCCGGGGGGCTGGGCGGGGAGCTGTTTTTT	CASSAPGGLGGELFF
TRBV5-1	.	.	TRBJ2-7	TGCGCCAGCAGCTACGGGACGAAGTACGAGCAGTACTTC	CASSYGTKYEQYF
TRBV5-1	.	.	TRBJ2-5	TGCGCCAGCAGATTCGACAGTCAACAAGAGACCCAGTACTTC	CASRFDSQQETQYF
TRBV7-2	TRBD2	.	TRBJ2-1	TGTGCCAGCAGCTCTACTAGCGGGCCTTACAATGAGCAGTTCTTC	CASSSTSGPYNEQFF
TRBV2	TRBD2	.	TRBJ2-1	TGTGCCAGCAGTGAAGACGGGACTAGAATCAATGAGCAGTTCTTC	CASSEDGTRINEQFF
TRBV6-6	TRBD1	few	TRBJ1-1	TGTGCCAGCAGTTCCCCATCAGGGGGCGGCACTGAAGCTTTCTTT	CASSSPSGGGTEAFF
TRBV6-5	TRBD1	.	TRBJ2-7	TGTGCCAGCAGTTACTCCCGGGACAGCCTATACGAGCAGTACTTC	CASSYSRDSLYEQYF
TRBV6-6	.	.	TRBJ1-2	TGTGCCAGCAGAACGGGACTTACAGGGGGCTACACCTTC	CASRTGLTGGYTF
TRBV5-4	TRBD1	once	TRBJ2-7	TGTGCCAGCAGCAAGGCGGGACAGGGCTACGAGCAGTACTTC	CASSKAGQGYEQYF
TRBV28	TRBD1	.	TRBJ1-3	TGTGCCAGCAGTAATCAGGGGGCGAAAGGAAACACCATATATTTT	CASSNQGAKGNTIYF
TRBV20-1	.	.	TRBJ1-4	TGCAGTGCTAGAGTAAAAGGAAAACTGTTTTTT	CSARVKGKLFF
TRBV30	TRBD1	.	TRBJ1-1	TGTGCCTGGGGAGTTAAGACAGGGATGAACACTGAAGCTTTCTTT	CAWGVKTGMNTEAFF
TRBV7-2	.	.	TRBJ2-3	TGTGCCAGCAGCTTAGTACTAGCTGATACGCAGTATTTT	CASSLVLADTQYF
TRBV10-2	.	few	TRBJ1-1	TGCGCCAGCAGTGGCAGCAGAGATAAGGCTGAAGCTTTCTTT	CASSGSRDKAEAFF
TRBV9	.	.	TRBJ2-3	TGTGCCAGCGGATACTTAGGATCGGCAGATACGCAGTATTTT	CASGYLGSADTQYF
TRBV27	.	.	TRBJ1-1	TGTGCCAGCAGTTTTGGGGGGGCTGGGAACACTGAAGCTTTCTTT	CASSFGGAGNTEAFF
TRBV7-6	.	.	TRBJ2-2	TGTGCCAGCAGCTTAGGGGAGATCACCGGGGAGCTGTTTTTT	CASSLGEITGELFF
TRBV28	.	.	TRBJ1-2	TGTGCCAGCAGTTTTAACAGGGTCGATGGCTACACCTTC	CASSFNRVDGYTF
TRBV10-3	TRBD1	.	TRBJ1-2	TGTGCCATTCTTTCCGGGACAGGCAACTATGGCTACACCTTC	CAILSGTGNYGYTF
TRBV6-5	.	.	TRBJ1-1	TGTGCCAGCAGGTACGGGAGGGGGAACACTGAAGCTTTCTTT	CASRYGRGNTEAFF
TRBV19	.	.	TRBJ2-7	TGTGCCAGTAGTGCCGGAACTCCCCGAAACTACTACGAGCAGTACTTC	CASSAGTPRNYYEQYF
TRBV6-6	.	.	TRBJ2-1	TGTGCCAGCAGTTTTTTGAGACATATTGGGTTCTTC	CASSFLRHIGFF
TRBV7-2	.	.	TRBJ1-1	TGTGCCAGCAGCTTAGGGTGGGGCTGGAACACTGAAGCTTTCTTT	CASSLGWGWNTEAFF
TRBV7-2	.	.	TRBJ2-3	TGTGCCAGCAGCTTAGGGAGTTGGACAGATACGCAGTATTTT	CASSLGSWTDTQYF
TRBV11-2	.	.	TRBJ2-3	TGTGCCAGCAGCTTAGGGAGCGGGTTTGCTACAGATACGCAGTATTTT	CASSLGSGFATDTQYF
TRBV7-9	TRBD2	.	TRBJ2-5	TGTGCCAGCAGCAAGGGACTAGCGGGTACTCGGGAGACCCAGTACTTC	CASSKGLAGTRETQYF
TRBV4-2	TRBD1	.	TRBJ1-4	TGTGCCAGCAGCCAAGATAGCCAAGAATCTACTCCCAGGGGGTATAAACTGTTTTTT	CASSQDSQESTPRGYKLFF
TRBV9	TRBD1	.	TRBJ2-7	TGTGCCAGCAGCGTAGCTCAGGGGGCCTACGAGCAGTACTTC	CASSVAQGAYEQYF
TRBV29-1	.	once	TRBJ2-5	TGCAGCGTTTCCGCCCCAGGCGGGCAAGAGACCCAGTACTTC	CSVSAPGGQETQYF
TRBV19	.	.	TRBJ1-1	TGTGCCAGTAGTAGGGGAGGGAGTATGGCTGAAGCTTTCTTT	CASSRGGSMAEAFF
TRBV7-7	TRBD2	.	TRBJ2-3	TGTGCCAGCAGCTTTGGGCTAGCGGGAGGGCCAGGGAACACAGATACGCAGTATTTT	CASSFGLAGGPGNTDTQYF
TRBV5-1	.	.	TRBJ1-2	TGCGCCAGCAGCTCCCGTCCGGCGGAGGCTAACTATGGCTACACCTTC	CASSSRPAEANYGYTF
TRBV7-2	.	.	TRBJ1-2	TGTGCCAGCAGCTTAGTGCAGGGGACCTATGGCTACACCTTC	CASSLVQGTYGYTF